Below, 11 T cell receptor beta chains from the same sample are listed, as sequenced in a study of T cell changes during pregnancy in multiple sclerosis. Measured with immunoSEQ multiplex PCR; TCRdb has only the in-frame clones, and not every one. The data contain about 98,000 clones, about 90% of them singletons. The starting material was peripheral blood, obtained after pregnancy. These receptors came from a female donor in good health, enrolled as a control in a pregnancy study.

The CDR3 DNA is TGTGCCAGCAGTGGGTGGCAGGCCTTGGATGGCTACACCTTC. Translating it yields CASSGWQALDGYTF. The chain recombines TRBV6-1 with TRBJ1-2; D remains unclear. With 4 bases removed from V and 6 bases from J, the gap between germline ends came to 15 bases. The CDR3 totals 14 residues. Germline values: CDR1 MNHNS, CDR2 SASEGT.

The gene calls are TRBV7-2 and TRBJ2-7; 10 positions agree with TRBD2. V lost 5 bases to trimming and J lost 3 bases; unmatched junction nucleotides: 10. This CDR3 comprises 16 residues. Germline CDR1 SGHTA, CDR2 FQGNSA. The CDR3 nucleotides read TGTGCCAGCAGCAGCCGGACTAGCGGAGATATCTACGAGCAGTACTTC. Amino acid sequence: CASSSRTSGDIYEQYF.

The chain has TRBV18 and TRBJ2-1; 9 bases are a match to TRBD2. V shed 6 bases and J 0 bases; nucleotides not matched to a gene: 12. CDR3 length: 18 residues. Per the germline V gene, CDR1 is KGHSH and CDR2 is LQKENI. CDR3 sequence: CASSLNPNSGSSYNEQFF. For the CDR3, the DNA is TGTGCCAGCTCCCTCAATCCCAATAGCGGGAGCTCCTACAATGAGCAGTTCTTC.

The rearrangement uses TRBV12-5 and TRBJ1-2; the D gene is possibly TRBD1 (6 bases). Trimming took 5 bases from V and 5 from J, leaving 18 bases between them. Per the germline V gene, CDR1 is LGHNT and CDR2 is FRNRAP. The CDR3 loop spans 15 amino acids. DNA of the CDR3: TGTGCTAGTGGTCTGAGCAGGGGAAGGGTGTATGGCTACACCTTC. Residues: CASGLSRGRVYGYTF.

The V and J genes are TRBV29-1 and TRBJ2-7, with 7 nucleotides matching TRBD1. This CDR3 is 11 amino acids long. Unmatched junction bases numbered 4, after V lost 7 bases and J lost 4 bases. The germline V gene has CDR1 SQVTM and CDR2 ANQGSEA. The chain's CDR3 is CSGATGYEQYF. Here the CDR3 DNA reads TGCAGCGGGGCGACAGGGTACGAGCAGTACTTC.

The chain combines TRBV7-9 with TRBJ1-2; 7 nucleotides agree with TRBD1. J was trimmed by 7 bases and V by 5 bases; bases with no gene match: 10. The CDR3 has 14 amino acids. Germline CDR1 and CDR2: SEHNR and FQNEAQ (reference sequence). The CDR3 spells CASSPGSPGGGYTF. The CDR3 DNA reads TGTGCCAGCAGCCCAGGGAGTCCAGGGGGTGGCTACACCTTC.

CDR3: CASKLAGDYEQYF. As DNA, the CDR3 is TGCGCCAGCAAACTAGCGGGGGACTACGAGCAGTACTTC. The genes are TRBV5-1 and TRBJ2-7; TRBD2 agrees at 11 bases. CDR1 SGHRS and CDR2 YFSETQ come from the germline V gene. V shed 6 bases and J 3 bases; nucleotides not matched to a gene: 2. This CDR3 comprises 13 residues.

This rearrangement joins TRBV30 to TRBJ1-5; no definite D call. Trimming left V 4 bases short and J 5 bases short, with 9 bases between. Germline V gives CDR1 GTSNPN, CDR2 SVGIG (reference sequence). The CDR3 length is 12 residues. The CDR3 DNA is TGTGCCTGGAATTTGGCTCATCAGCCCCAGCATTTT. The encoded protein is CAWNLAHQPQHF.

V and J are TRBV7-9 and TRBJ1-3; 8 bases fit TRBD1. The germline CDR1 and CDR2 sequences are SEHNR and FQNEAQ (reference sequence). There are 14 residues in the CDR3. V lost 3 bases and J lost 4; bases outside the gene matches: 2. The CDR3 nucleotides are TGTGCCAGCAGCTTCCAGGGGGCCGGAAACACCATATATTTT. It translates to CASSFQGAGNTIYF.

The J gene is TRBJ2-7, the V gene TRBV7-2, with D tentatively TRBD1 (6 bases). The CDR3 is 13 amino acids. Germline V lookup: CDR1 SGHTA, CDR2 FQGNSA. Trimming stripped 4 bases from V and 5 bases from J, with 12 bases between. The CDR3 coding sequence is TGTGCCAGCAGCTCGACAACAGGGAACGAGCAGTACTTC. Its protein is CASSSTTGNEQYF.

Here the CDR3 DNA reads TGTGCCAGCAGCTTACAGGGGGCGGGCACCGGGGAGCTGTTTTTT. Translation gives CASSLQGAGTGELFF. This chain joins TRBV11-2 and TRBJ2-2, with 8 bases matching TRBD1. CDR3 length: 15 residues. The V and J ends lost 2 bases and 4 bases, in that order; junction bases with no gene match: 3. Looked up from germline, CDR1 is SGHAT and CDR2 is FQNNGV.